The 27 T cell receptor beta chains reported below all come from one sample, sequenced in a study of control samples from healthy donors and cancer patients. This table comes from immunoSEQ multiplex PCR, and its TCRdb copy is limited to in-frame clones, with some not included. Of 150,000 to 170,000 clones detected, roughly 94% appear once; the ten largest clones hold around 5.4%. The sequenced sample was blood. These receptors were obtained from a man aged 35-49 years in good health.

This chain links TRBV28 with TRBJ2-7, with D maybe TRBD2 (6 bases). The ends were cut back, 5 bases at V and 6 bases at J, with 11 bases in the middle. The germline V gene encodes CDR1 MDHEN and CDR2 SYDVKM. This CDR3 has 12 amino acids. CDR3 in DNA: TGTGCCAGCAGTCGCGGGGACGCCGAGCAGTACTTC. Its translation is CASSRGDAEQYF.

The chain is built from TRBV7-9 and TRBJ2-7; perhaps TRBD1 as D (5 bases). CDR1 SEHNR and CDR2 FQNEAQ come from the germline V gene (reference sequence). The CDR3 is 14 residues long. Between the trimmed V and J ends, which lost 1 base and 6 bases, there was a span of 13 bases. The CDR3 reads CASSLGKQVGEQYF. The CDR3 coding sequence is TGTGCCAGCAGCTTAGGGAAACAGGTGGGCGAGCAGTACTTC.

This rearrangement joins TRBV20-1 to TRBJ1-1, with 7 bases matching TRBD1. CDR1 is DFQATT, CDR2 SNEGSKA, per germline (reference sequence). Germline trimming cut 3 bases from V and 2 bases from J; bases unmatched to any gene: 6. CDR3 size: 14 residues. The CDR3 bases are TGCAGTGCTAGTAAAGGGACAGCAAACACTGAAGCTTTCTTT. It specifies CSASKGTANTEAFF.

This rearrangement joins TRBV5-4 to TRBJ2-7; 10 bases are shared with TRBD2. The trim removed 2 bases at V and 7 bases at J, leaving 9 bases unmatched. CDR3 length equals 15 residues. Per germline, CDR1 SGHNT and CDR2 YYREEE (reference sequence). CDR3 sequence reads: CASSLALAGSGEQYF. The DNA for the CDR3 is TGTGCCAGCAGCTTAGCACTAGCGGGGAGTGGGGAGCAGTACTTC.

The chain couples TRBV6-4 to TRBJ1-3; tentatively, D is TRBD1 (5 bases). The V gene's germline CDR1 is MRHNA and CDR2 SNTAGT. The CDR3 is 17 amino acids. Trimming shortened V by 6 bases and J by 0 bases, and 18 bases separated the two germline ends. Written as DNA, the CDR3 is TGTGCCAGCAGGCCCCCAGGGCGAGAACGCTCTGGAAACACCATATATTTT. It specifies CASRPPGRERSGNTIYF.

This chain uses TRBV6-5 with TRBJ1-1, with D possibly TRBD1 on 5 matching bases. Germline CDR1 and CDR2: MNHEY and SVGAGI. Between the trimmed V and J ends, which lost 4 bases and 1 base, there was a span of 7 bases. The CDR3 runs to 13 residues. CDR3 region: CASSFGQNTEAFF. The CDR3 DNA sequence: TGTGCCAGCAGTTTTGGACAGAACACTGAAGCTTTCTTT.

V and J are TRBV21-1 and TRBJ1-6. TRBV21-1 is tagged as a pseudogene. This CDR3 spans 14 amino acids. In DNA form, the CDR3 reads TGTGCCAGCAGCAAACAGGTTTGGGGTTCACCCCTCCACTTT. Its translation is CASSKQVWGSPLHF.

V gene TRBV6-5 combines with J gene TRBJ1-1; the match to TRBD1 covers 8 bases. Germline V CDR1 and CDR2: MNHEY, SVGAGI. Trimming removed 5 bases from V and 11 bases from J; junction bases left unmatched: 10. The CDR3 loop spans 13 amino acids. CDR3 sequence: CASSPGGAGWAFF. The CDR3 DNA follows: TGTGCCAGCAGTCCAGGGGGCGCGGGTTGGGCTTTCTTT.

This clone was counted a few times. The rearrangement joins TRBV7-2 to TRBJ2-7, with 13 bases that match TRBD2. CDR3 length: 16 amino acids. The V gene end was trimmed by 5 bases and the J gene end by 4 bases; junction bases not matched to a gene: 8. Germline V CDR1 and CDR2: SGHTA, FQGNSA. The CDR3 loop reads CASSRLGTSGDYEQYF. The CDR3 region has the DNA TGTGCCAGCAGCAGATTAGGGACTAGCGGGGATTACGAGCAGTACTTC.

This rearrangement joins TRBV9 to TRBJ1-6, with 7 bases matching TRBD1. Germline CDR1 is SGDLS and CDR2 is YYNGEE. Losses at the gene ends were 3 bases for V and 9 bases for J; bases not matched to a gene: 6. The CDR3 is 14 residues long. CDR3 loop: CASSGQGIGSPLHF. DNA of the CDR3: TGTGCCAGCAGCGGACAGGGCATAGGTTCACCCCTCCACTTT. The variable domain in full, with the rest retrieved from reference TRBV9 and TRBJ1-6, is DSGVTQTPKHLITATGQRVTLRCSPRSGDLSVYWYQQSLDQGLQFLIQYYNGEERAKGNILERFSAQQFPDLHSELNLSSLELGDSALYFCASSGQGIGSPLHFGNGTRLTVT.

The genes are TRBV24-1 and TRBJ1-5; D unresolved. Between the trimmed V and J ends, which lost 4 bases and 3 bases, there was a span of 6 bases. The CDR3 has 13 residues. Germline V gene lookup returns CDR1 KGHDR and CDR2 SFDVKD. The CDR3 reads CATSEGFNQPQHF. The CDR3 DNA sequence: TGTGCCACCAGTGAGGGTTTCAATCAGCCCCAGCATTTT.

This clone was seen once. CDR3 bases: TGTGCCAGCTCACCACTAGCGGGGAGCTCCTACAATGAGCAGTTCTTC. Translated: CASSPLAGSSYNEQFF. The genes are TRBV18 and TRBJ2-1; 8 nucleotides align to TRBD2. Germline assignment: CDR1 KGHSH and CDR2 LQKENI. The V and J ends lost 1 base and 0 bases, in that order; junction bases with no gene match: 2. This CDR3 has 16 amino acids. Full variable domain (missing parts from reference TRBV18 and TRBJ2-1): NAGVMQNPRHLVRRRGQEARLRCSPMKGHSHVYWYRQLPEEGLKFMVYLQKENIIDESGMPKERFSAEFPKEGPSILRIQQVVRGDSAAYFCASSPLAGSSYNEQFFGPGTRLTVL.

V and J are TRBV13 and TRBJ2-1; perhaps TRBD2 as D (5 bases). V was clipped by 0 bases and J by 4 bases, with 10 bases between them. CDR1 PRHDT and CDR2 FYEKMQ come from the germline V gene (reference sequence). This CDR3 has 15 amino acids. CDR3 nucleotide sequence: TGTGCCAGCAGCTTAGGGGGAGAGGGTTACAATGAGCAGTTCTTC. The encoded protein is CASSLGGEGYNEQFF.

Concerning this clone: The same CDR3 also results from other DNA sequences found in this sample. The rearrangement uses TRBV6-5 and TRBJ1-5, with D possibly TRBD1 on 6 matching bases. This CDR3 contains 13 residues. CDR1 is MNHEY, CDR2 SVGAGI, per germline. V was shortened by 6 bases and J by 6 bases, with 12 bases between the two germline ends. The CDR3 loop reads CASRVGGPQPQHF. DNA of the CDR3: TGTGCCAGCAGGGTAGGGGGGCCTCAGCCCCAGCATTTT.

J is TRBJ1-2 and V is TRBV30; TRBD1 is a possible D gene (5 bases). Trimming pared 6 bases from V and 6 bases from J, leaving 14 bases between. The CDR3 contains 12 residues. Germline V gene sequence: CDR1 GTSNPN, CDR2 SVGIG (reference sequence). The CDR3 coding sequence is TGTGCCTGCACTCTGGGACGGGATGGCTACACCTTC. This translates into CACTLGRDGYTF.

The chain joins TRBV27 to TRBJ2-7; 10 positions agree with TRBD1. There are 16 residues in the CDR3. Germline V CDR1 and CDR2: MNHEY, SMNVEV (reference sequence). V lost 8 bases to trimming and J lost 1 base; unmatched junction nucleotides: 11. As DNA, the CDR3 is TGTGCCAGCCGGACAGGGGGGGCTCCCCTGTCCTACGAGCAGTACTTC. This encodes CASRTGGAPLSYEQYF.

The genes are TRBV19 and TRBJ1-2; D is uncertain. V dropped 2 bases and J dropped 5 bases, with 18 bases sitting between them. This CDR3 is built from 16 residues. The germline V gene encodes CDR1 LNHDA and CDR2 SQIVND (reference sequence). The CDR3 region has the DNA TGTGCCAGTAGTATATCGGAATACTCAAAAAATTATGGCTACACCTTC. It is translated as CASSISEYSKNYGYTF.

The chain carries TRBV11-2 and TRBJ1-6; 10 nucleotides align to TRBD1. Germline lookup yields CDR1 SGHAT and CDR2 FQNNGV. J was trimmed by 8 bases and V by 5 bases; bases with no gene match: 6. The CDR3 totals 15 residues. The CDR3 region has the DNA TGTGCCAGCAGCAACCGGGACAGGGGTTATTCACCCCTCCACTTT. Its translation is CASSNRDRGYSPLHF.

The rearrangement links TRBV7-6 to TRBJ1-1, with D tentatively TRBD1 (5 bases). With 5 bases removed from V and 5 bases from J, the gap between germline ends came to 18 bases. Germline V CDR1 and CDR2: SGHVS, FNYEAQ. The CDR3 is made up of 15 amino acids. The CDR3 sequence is CASSPQDRGRTEAFF. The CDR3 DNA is TGTGCCAGCAGCCCCCAAGACAGAGGGAGGACTGAAGCTTTCTTT.

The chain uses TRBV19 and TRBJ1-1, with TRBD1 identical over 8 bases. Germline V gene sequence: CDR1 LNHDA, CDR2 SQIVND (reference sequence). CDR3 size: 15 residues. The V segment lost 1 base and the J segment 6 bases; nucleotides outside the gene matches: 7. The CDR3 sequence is CASSIGQGALPEAFF. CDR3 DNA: TGTGCCAGTAGTATAGGGCAGGGGGCCTTGCCTGAAGCTTTCTTT.

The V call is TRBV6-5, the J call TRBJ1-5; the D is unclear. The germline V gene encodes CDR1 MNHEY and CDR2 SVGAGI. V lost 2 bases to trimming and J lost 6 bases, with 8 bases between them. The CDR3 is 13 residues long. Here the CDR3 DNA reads TGTGCCAGCAGTTACACCGCTTCTCAGCCCCAGCATTTT. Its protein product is CASSYTASQPQHF.

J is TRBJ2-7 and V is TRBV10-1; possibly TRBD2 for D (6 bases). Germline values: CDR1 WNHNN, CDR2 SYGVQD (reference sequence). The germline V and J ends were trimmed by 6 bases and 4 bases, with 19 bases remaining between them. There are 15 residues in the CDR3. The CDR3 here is CASSEGTGPPYEQYF. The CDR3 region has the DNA TGCGCCAGCAGCGAGGGGACTGGGCCCCCGTACGAGCAGTACTTC.

CDR3 region: CSVPLNEQFF. The CDR3 DNA reads as TGCAGCGTCCCCCTCAATGAGCAGTTCTTC. The V gene is TRBV29-1, the J gene TRBJ2-1; no firm D call. The CDR3 covers 10 residues. Germline CDR1 reads SQVTM; CDR2 reads ANQGSEA. Trimming took off 6 bases at V and 6 bases at J, with 6 bases between the two ends.

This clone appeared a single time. The DNA of the CDR3 is TGTGCCAGCAGTTCGGACAGGGATCGTGGCAATCAGCCCCAGCATTTT. Protein product: CASSSDRDRGNQPQHF. The J gene is TRBJ1-5, the V gene TRBV27, with TRBD1 matching over 8 bases. Germline CDR1 reads MNHEY; CDR2 reads SMNVEV (reference sequence). With V trimmed by 4 bases and J by 2 bases, 7 bases remained unmatched. This CDR3 is built from 16 residues.

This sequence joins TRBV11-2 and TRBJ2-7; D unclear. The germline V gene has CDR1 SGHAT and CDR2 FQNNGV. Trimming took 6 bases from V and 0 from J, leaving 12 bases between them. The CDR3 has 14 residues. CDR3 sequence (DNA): TGTGCCAGCAGGTCGCGGCGGAACTCCTACGAGCAGTACTTC. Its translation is CASRSRRNSYEQYF.

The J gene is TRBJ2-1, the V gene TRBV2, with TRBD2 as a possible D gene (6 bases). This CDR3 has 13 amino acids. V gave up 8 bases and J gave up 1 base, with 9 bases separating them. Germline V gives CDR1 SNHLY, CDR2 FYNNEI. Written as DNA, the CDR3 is TGTGCCAGCGGGCTAGCGTCCTACAATGAGCAGTTCTTC. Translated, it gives CASGLASYNEQFF.

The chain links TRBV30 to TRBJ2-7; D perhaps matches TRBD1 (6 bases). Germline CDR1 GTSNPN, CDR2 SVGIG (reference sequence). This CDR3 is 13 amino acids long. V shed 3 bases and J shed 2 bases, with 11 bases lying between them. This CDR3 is CAWRAGVPYEQYF. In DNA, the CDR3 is TGTGCCTGGAGGGCAGGGGTCCCCTACGAGCAGTACTTC.